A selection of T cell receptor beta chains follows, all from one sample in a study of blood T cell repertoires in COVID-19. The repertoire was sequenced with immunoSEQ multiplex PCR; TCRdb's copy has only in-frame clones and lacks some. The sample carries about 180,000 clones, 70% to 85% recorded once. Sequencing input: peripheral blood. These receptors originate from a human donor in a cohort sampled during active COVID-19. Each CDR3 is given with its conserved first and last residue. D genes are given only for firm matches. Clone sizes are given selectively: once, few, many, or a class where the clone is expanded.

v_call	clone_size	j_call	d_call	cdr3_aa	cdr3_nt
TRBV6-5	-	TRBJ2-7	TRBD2	CASSRGTSGGYEQYF	TGTGCCAGCAGTAGGGGGACTAGCGGGGGTTACGAGCAGTACTTC
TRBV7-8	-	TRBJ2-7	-	CASNPQRGYEQYF	TGTGCCAGCAACCCTCAACGGGGGTACGAGCAGTACTTC
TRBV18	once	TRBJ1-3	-	CASSPTGSGNTIYF	TGTGCCAGCTCACCAACCGGGTCTGGAAACACCATATATTTT
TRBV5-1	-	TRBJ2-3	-	CASSSLSGDGDTQYF	TGCGCCAGCAGCTCACTTTCAGGGGATGGAGATACGCAGTATTTT
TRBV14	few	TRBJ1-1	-	CASSQRGRPWAEAFF	TGTGCCAGCAGCCAAAGGGGCAGGCCTTGGGCTGAAGCTTTCTTT
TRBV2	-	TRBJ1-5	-	CASSDRQNQPQHF	TGTGCCAGCAGTGACAGACAGAATCAGCCCCAGCATTTT
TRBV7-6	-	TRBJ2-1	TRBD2	CASSLLAGGPPGSYNEQFF	TGTGCCAGCAGCCTACTAGCGGGGGGACCCCCTGGCTCCTACAATGAGCAGTTCTTC
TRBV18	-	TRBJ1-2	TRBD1	CASSPGFKGALANYGYTF	TGTGCCAGCTCACCAGGGTTCAAGGGGGCTTTGGCTAACTATGGCTACACCTTC
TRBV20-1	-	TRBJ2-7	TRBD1	CSARAGQKGAEQYF	TGCAGTGCTCGTGCCGGGCAGAAGGGGGCCGAGCAGTACTTC
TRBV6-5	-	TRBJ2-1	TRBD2	CASSPSGGTYNEQFF	TGTGCCAGCAGTCCGAGCGGGGGGACCTACAATGAGCAGTTCTTC
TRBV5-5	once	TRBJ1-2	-	CASSLAREYGYTF	TGTGCCAGCAGCTTGGCCAGGGAATATGGCTACACCTTC
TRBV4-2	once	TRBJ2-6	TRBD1	CASSQDWTGPSGANVLTF	TGTGCCAGCAGCCAAGATTGGACAGGGCCCTCTGGGGCCAACGTCCTGACTTTC
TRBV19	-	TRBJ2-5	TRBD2	CASSMASGGGETQYF	TGTGCCAGTAGTATGGCTAGCGGGGGCGGGGAGACCCAGTACTTC
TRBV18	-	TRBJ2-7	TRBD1	CASSPGTGSYEQYF	TGTGCCAGCTCACCAGGGACAGGTTCATACGAGCAGTACTTC
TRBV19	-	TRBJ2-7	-	CASSMSGEAYEQYF	TGTGCCAGTAGTATGAGTGGGGAGGCCTACGAGCAGTACTTC
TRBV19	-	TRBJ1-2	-	CASRLSGSGQYTF	TGTGCCAGTAGACTTAGCGGGTCCGGGCAATACACCTTC
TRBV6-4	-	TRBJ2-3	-	CASRADYLADTQYF	TGTGCCAGCAGGGCAGATTACCTAGCCGATACGCAGTATTTT
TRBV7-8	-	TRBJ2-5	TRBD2	CASSLAGGAVGETQYF	TGTGCCAGCAGCTTAGCCGGGGGGGCCGTTGGAGAGACCCAGTACTTC
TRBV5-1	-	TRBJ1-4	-	CASSLEQYATNEKLFF	TGCGCCAGCAGCTTGGAACAGTATGCAACTAATGAAAAACTGTTTTTT
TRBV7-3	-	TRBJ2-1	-	CASSRGEPGNEQFF	TGTGCCAGCAGCCGCGGGGAGCCTGGGAATGAGCAGTTCTTC
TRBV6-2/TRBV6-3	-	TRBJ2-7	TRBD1	CASSSATGSYEQYF	TGTGCCAGCAGTTCCGCGACAGGGAGCTACGAGCAGTACTTC
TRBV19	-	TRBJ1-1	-	CASSIPRNTEAFF	TGTGCCAGTAGTATTCCCAGGAACACTGAAGCTTTCTTT
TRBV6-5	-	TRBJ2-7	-	CASSTRLTPAEQYF	TGTGCCAGCAGTACGAGACTAACCCCCGCCGAGCAGTACTTC
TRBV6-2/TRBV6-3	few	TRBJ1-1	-	CASSYLTEAFF	TGTGCCAGCAGTTACCTCACTGAAGCTTTCTTT
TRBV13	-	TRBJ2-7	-	CASSSLDRDGRDLYEQYF	TGTGCCAGCAGCTCCCTTGACAGGGACGGGAGGGACTTGTACGAGCAGTACTTC
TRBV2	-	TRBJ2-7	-	CASSEIGGYPYEQYF	TGTGCCAGCAGTGAGATAGGGGGTTACCCCTACGAGCAGTACTTC
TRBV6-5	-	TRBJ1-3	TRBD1	CASSYTTGSATIYF	TGTGCCAGCAGTTACACGACAGGGTCGGCCACCATATATTTT
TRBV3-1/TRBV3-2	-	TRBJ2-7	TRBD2	CASSFHREGTYEQYF	TGTGCCAGCAGCTTTCATAGGGAGGGGACCTACGAGCAGTACTTC
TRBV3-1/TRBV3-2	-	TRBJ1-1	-	CAAGRNTEAFF	TGTGCCGCCGGGAGGAACACTGAAGCTTTCTTT